The source of this T cell receptor (beta chain) is a study of T cells expressing NK-cell markers. Study-wide context: The TCR beta repertoires originated in sorted CD3+CD56+NKG2C+, CD3+CD56+NKG2C- and CD3+CD56-NKG2C+ T cells. Eight donors were sequenced, of whom seven were HCMV-seropositive, while the remaining one was HCMV-seronegative.

Reprocessing the 5' RACE reads, TCRdb reports a single entry for every CDR3 protein and omits DNA. The sample table sets out about 460,000 distinct CDR3 sequences. This sequence was found in a woman aged 50 to 60 in good health. Sequences were obtained from blood T cells: a sorted CD56 or NKG2C T cell subset, CD4+ or CD8+ T cells, or bulk PBMC T cells (not recorded which).

The CDR3 spells CASSLIGALDQPQHF. The chain joins TRBV6-6 to TRBJ1-5; TCRdb outputs TRBD1, but without DNA this stays unchecked. Germline loops: CDR1 MNHNY, CDR2 SVGAGI (reference sequence). The CDR3 has 15 amino acids.